A selection of T cell receptor beta chains follows, all from one sample in a study of T-cell memory formation after mild COVID-19. One entry per CDR3 protein, called by TCRdb with MiXCR from the 5' RACE reads. The data show under 400,000 distinct CDR3 sequences, 20% to 25% seen once. Specimen: PBMCs or a T cell subset sorted from them (not recorded which). Receptors originate from an adult woman who had mild COVID-19 (a few samples of this study predate the infection). Cell type and time point are not known. Both conserved end residues are part of each CDR3. D genes are given only for firm matches. Some rows mark clone size as missing; the rest say once, few, many or name a class of expanded clone.

d_call,v_call,j_call,clone_size,cdr3_nt,cdr3_aa
TRBD2,TRBV6-5,TRBJ2-7,NA,TGTGCCAGCAGTTACTCGATCGGGGGAGGGAGCTCCTACGAGCAGTACTTC,CASSYSIGGGSSYEQYF
NA,TRBV7-9,TRBJ2-5,few,TGTGCCAGCAGCTTAGGGCTACAGGGTGAGACCCAGTACTTC,CASSLGLQGETQYF
NA,TRBV20-1,TRBJ1-6,NA,TGCAGTGCTGTCGGGGGGGGGGGCTCCTATAATTCACCCCTCCACTTT,CSAVGGGGSYNSPLHF
NA,TRBV5-4,TRBJ2-3,NA,TGTGCCAGCAGCTTGGATCCGGGGCCGGGGCAGTATTTT,CASSLDPGPGQYF
TRBD2,TRBV7-8,TRBJ2-7,few,TGTGCCAGCAGCTTGTGGGGCGGGAGTAATGAACCGCAGTACTTC,CASSLWGGSNEPQYF
NA,TRBV14,TRBJ2-7,few,TGTGCCAGCAGCCAAGCTTGGGGGGAAGGTTTCGAGCAGTACTTC,CASSQAWGEGFEQYF
NA,TRBV5-1,TRBJ2-7,once,TGCGCCAGCAGCTTGGAGGCGCAGGGAGTGAACGAGCAGTACTTC,CASSLEAQGVNEQYF
TRBD2,TRBV3-1,TRBJ2-1,few,TGTGCCAGCAGTAGGGTAGGGACTAGCGGGGGGTCCTCGTTCTTC,CASSRVGTSGGSSFF
NA,TRBV12-3/TRBV12-4,TRBJ1-5,NA,TGTGCCAGCAGCCGCAGGGGACAGCCCCAGCATTTT,CASSRRGQPQHF
NA,TRBV6-5,TRBJ2-7,NA,TGTGCCAGCAGTTATATTCGGGGCGAGCAGTACTTC,CASSYIRGEQYF
NA,TRBV20-1,TRBJ1-1,NA,TGCAGTGCTAGAGATCGATGGGGAACTGAAGCTTTCTTT,CSARDRWGTEAFF
TRBD2,TRBV4-2,TRBJ2-2,NA,TGTGCCAGCAGCCAAGATTGGGGCGGGGGGAACGGGGAGCTGTTTTTT,CASSQDWGGGNGELFF
NA,TRBV20-1,TRBJ1-2,NA,TGCAGTGCTAGAGATAGCGCCGGTGGGGTAGATGGCTATGGCTACACCTTC,CSARDSAGGVDGYGYTF
NA,TRBV15,TRBJ1-6,NA,TGTGCCACCAGCAGAGTACTAGCAGGGAGCAGTGATTCACCCCTCCACTTT,CATSRVLAGSSDSPLHF
NA,TRBV5-1,TRBJ2-7,NA,TGCGCCAGTACTGCAGGGGTTAATTACGAGCAGTACTTC,CASTAGVNYEQYF
TRBD2,TRBV29-1,TRBJ2-1,NA,TGCAGCGTTGGGCGACTAGCGGGAGGGTTTAACAATGAGCAGTTCTTC,CSVGRLAGGFNNEQFF
TRBD1,TRBV18,TRBJ1-4,NA,TGTGCCAGCTCACCGGGACAGCGTGAAAAACTGTTTTTT,CASSPGQREKLFF
NA,TRBV3-1,TRBJ1-2,few,TGTGCCAGCAGCCTACCGGGCCTCAACTATGGCTACACCTTC,CASSLPGLNYGYTF
NA,TRBV25-1,TRBJ1-2,NA,TGTGCCAGCAGTGAGGGTGGAGGCTACACCTTC,CASSEGGGYTF
NA,TRBV2,TRBJ1-1,NA,TGTGCCAGCAGTGTACGGCGAGCGATGGGACGAATGAACACTGAAGCTTTCTTT,CASSVRRAMGRMNTEAFF
NA,TRBV7-9,TRBJ1-1,NA,TGTGCCAGCAGCTTAGGGGACGTCGTCCTTGCTGAAGCTTTCTTT,CASSLGDVVLAEAFF
NA,TRBV7-8,TRBJ1-1,NA,TGTGCCAGCTGTCGACAGATGAACACTGAAGCTTTCTTT,CASCRQMNTEAFF
TRBD1,TRBV5-6,TRBJ1-5,few,TGTGCCAGCAGTTGGACAGGGACAAATCAGCCCCAGCATTTT,CASSWTGTNQPQHF
NA,TRBV6-5,TRBJ2-5,few,TGTGCCAGCGGGGGAAGGGAGACCCAGTACTTC,CASGGRETQYF
NA,TRBV21-1,TRBJ1-2,NA,TGTGCCAGCAGCAAAGCGAGGGCCCCCGCCAACTATGGCTACACCTTC,CASSKARAPANYGYTF
TRBD1,TRBV30,TRBJ2-1,NA,TGTGCCGGGGCGGACAGGGGGCGGAGGAATGAGCAGTTCTTC,CAGADRGRRNEQFF